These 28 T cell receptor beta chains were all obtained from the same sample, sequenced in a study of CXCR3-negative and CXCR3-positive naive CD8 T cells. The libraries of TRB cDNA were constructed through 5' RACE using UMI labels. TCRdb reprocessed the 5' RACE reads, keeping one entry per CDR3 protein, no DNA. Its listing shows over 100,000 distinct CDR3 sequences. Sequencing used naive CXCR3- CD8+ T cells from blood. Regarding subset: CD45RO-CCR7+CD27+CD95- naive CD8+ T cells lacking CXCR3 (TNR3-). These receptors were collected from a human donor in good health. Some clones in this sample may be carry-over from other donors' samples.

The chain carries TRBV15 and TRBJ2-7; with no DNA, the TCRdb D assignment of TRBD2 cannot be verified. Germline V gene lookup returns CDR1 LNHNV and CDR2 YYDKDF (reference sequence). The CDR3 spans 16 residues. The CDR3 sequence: CATSRDLRVGGNEQYF.

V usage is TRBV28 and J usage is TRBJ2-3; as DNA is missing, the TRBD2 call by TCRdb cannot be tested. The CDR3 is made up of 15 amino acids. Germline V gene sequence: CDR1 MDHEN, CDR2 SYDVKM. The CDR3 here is CASSGSWTEFNTQYF.

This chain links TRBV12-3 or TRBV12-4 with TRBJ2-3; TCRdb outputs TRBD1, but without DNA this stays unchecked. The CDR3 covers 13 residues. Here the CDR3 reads CASSPPGQDTQYF.

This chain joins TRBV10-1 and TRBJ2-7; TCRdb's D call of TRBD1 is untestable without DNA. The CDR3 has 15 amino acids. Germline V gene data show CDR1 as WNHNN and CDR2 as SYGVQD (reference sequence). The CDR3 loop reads CASSEDRDRLYEQYF.

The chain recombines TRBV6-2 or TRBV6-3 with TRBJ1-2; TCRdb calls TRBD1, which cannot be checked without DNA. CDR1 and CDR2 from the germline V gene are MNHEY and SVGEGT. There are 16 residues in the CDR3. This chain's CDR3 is CASSTGRTESIYGYTF.

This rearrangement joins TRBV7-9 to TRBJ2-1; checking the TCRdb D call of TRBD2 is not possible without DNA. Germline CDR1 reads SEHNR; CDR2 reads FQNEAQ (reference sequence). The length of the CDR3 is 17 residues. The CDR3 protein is CASSLLSGASSYNEQFF.

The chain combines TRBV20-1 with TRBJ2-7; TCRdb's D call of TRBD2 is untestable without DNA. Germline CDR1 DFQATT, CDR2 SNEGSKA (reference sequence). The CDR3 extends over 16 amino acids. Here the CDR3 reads CSARDQRASGGYEQYF.

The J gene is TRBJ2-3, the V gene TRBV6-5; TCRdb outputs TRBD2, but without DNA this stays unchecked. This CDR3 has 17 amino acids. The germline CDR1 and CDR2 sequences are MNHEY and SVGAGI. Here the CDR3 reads CASSNAGTSGNSDTQYF.

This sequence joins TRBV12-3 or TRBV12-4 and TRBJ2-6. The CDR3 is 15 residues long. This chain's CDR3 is CASSFVVSGANVLTF.

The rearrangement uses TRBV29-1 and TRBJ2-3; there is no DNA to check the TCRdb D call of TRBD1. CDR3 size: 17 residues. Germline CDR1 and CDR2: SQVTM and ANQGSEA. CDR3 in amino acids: CSVENLDRGLSTDTQYF.

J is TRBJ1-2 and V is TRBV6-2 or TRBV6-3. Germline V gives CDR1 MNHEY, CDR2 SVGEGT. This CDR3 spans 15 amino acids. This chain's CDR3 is CASSSSQVAVLGYTF.

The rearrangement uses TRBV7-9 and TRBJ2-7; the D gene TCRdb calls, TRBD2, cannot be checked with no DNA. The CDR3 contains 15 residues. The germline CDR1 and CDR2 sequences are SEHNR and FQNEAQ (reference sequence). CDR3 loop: CASSLGPAGTYEQYF.

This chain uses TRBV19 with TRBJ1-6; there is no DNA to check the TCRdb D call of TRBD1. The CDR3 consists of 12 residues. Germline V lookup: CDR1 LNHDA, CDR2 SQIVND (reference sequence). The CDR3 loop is CASGTGSSPLHF.

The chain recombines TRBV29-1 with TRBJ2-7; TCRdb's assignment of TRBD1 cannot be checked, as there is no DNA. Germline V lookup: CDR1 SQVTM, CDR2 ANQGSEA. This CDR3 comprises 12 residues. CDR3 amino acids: CSVDRQTYEQYF.

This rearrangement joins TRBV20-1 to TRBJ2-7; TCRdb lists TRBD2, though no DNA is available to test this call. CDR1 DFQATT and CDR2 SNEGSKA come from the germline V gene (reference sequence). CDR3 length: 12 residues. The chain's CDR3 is CSARDAGYEQYF.

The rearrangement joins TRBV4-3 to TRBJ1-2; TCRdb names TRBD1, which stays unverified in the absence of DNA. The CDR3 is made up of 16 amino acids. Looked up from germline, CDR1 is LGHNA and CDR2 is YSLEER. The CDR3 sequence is CASSQDFTGSRRGSTF.

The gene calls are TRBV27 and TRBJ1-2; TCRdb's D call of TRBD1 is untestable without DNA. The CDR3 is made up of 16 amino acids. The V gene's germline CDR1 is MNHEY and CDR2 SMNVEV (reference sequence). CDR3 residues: CASSSQGYDTNYGYTF.

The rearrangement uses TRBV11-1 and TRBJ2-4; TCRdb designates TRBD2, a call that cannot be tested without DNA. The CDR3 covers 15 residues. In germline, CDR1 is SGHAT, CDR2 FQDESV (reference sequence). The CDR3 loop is CASSPGLAEHNIQYF.

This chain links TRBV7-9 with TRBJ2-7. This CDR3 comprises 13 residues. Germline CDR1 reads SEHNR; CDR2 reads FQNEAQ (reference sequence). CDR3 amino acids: CASSLAQPYEQYF. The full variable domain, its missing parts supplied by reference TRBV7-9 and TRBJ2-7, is DTGVSQNPRHKITKRGQNVTFRCDPISEHNRLYWYRQTLGQGPEFLTYFQNEAQLEKSRLLSDRFSAERPKGSFSTLEIQRTEQGDSAMYLCASSLAQPYEQYFGPGTRLTVT.

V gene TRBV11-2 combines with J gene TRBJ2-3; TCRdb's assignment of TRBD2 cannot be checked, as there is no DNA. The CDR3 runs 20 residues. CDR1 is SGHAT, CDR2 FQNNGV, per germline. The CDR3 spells CASSWSTRLAGEGVADTQYF.

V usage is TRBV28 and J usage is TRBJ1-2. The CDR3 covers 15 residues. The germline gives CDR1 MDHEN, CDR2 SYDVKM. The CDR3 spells CASSLILGFNYGYTF.

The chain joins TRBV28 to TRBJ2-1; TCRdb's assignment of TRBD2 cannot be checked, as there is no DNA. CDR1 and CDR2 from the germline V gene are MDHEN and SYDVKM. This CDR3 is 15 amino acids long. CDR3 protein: CASSFFSGRADEQFF. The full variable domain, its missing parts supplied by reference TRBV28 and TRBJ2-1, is DVKVTQSSRYLVKRTGEKVFLECVQDMDHENMFWYRQDPGLGLRLIYFSYDVKMKEKGDIPEGYSVSREKKERFSLILESASTNQTSMYLCASSFFSGRADEQFFGPGTRLTVL.

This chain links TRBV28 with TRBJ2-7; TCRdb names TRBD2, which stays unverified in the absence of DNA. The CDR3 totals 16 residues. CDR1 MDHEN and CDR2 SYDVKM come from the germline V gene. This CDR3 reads CASTFSGLAGGYEQYF.

CDR3 amino acids: CASIQLAEQETQYF. The rearrangement uses TRBV7-9 and TRBJ2-5; with no DNA, the TCRdb D assignment of TRBD2 cannot be verified. Germline V gene data show CDR1 as SEHNR and CDR2 as FQNEAQ (reference sequence). CDR3 size: 14 residues.

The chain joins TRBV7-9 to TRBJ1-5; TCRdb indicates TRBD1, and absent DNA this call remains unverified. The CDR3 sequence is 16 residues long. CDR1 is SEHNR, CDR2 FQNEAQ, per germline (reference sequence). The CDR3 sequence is CASSDAGGAYDQPQHF.

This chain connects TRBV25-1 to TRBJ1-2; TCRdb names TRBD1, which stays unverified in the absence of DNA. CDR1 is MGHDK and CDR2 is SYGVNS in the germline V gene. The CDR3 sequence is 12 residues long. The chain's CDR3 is CASGDRGRGYTF.

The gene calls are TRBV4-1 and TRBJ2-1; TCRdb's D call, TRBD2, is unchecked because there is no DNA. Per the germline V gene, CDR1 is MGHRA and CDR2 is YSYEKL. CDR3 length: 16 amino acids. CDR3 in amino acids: CASSQGTSGHYNEQFF.

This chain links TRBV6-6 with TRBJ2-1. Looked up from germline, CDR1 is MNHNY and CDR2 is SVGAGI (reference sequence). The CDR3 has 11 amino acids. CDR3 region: CASSYFGEQFF.